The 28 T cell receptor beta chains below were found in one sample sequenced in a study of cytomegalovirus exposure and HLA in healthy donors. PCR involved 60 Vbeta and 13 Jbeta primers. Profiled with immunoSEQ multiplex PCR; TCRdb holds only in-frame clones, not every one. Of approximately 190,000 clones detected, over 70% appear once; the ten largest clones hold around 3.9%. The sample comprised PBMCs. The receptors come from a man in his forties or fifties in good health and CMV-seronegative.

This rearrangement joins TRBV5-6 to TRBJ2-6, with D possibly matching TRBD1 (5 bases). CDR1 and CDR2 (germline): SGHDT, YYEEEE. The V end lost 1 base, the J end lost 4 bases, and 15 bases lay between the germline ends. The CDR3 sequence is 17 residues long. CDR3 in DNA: TGTGCCAGCAGCTTGAGGAGACAGTCGTTGGGGGCCAACGTCCTGACTTTC. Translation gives CASSLRRQSLGANVLTF.

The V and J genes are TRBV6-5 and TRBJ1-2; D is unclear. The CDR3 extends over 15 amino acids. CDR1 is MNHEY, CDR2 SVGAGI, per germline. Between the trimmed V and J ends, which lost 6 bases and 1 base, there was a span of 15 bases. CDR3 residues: CASSPPRAGNYGYTF. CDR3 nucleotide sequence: TGTGCCAGCAGCCCCCCCCGAGCCGGTAACTATGGCTACACCTTC.

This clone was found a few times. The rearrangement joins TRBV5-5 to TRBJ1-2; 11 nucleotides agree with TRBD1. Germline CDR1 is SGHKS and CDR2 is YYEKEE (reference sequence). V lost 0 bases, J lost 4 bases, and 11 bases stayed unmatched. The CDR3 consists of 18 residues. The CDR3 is CASSLGGTGGIGLYGYTF. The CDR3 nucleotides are TGTGCCAGCAGCTTGGGGGGGACAGGGGGGATTGGCCTCTATGGCTACACCTTC.

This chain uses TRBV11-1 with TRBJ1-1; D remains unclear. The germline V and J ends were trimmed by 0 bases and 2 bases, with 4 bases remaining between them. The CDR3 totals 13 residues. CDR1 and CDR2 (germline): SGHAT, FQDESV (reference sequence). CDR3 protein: CASSLARNTEAFF. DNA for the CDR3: TGTGCCAGCAGCTTAGCGCGCAACACTGAAGCTTTCTTT.

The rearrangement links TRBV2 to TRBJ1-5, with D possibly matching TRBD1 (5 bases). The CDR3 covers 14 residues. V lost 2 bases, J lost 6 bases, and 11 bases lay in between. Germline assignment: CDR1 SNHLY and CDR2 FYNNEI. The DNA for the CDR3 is TGTGCCAGCAGTGAACGCAGGGTAGGTCAGCCCCAGCATTTT. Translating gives CASSERRVGQPQHF. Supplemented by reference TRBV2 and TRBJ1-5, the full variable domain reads EPEVTQTPSHQVTQMGQEVILRCVPISNHLYFYWYRQILGQKVEFLVSFYNNEISEKSEIFDDQFSVERPDGSNFTLKIRSTKLEDSAMYFCASSERRVGQPQHFGDGTRLSIL.

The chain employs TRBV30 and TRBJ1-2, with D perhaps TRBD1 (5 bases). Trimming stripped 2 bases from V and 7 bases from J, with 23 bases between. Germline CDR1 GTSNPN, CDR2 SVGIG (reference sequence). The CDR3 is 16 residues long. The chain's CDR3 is CAWSPVRDGRGGGYTF. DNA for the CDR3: TGTGCCTGGAGTCCGGTGAGGGACGGGAGAGGCGGTGGCTACACCTTC.

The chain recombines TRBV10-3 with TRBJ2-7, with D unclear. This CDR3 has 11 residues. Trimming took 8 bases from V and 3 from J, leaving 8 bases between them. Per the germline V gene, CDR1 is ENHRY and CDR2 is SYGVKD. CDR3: CAIGTVYEQYF. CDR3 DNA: TGTGCCATCGGAACAGTCTACGAGCAGTACTTC.

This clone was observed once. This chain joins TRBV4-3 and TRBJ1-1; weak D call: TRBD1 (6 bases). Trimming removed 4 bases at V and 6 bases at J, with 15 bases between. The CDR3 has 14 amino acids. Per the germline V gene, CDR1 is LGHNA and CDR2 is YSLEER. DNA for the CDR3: TGCGCCAGCAGCCGAAGTGAGGGGGTGGCTGAAGCTTTCTTT. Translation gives CASSRSEGVAEAFF.

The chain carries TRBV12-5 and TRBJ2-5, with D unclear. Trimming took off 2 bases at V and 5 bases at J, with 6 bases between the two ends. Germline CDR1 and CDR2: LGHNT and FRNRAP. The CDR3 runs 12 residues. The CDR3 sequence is CASGLSGETQYF. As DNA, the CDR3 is TGTGCTAGTGGTTTGTCAGGCGAGACCCAGTACTTC.

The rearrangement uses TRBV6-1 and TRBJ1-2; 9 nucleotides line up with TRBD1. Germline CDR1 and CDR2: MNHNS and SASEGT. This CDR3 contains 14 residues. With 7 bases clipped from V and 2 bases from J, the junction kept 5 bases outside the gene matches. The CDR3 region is CASTRTGANYGYTF. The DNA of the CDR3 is TGTGCCAGCACTCGGACAGGGGCGAACTATGGCTACACCTTC.

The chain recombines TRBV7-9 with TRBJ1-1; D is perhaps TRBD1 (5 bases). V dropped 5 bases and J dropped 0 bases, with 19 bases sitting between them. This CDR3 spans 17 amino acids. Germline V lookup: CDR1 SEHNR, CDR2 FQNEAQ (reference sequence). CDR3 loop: CASSPTLLQDLNTEAFF. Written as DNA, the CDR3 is TGTGCCAGCAGCCCCACCCTCCTACAGGACCTGAACACTGAAGCTTTCTTT.

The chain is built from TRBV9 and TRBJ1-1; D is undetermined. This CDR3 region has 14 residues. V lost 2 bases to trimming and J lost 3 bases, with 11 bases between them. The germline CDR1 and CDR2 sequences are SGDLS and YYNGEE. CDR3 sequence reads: CASSVGDVYTEAFF. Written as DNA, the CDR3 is TGTGCCAGCAGCGTCGGAGACGTGTACACTGAAGCTTTCTTT.

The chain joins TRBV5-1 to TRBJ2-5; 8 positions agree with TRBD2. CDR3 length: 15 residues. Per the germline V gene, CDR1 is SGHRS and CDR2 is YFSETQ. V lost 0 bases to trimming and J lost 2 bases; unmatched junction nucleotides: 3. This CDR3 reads CASSLGGGLQETQYF. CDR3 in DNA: TGCGCCAGCAGCTTGGGCGGGGGGCTACAAGAGACCCAGTACTTC.

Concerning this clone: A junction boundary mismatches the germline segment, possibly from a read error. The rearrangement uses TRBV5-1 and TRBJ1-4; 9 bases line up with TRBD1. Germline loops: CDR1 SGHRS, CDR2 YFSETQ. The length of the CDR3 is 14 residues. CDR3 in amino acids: CASRLDRGEEKLFF. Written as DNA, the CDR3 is TGCGCCAGCAGATTGGACAGGGGCGAGGAAAAACTGTTTTTT.

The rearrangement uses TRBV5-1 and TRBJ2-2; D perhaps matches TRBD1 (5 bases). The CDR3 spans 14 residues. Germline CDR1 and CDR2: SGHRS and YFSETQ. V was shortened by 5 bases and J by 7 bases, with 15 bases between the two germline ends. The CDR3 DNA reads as TGCGCCAGCAGGGCAGGGAAGGTGTACGGGGAGCTGTTTTTT. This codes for CASRAGKVYGELFF.

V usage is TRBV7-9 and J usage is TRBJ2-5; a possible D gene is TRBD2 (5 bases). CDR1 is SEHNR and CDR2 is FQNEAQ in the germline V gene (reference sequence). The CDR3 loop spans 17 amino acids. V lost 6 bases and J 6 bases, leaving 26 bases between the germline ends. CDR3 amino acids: CASRSTTGNDNRKTQYF. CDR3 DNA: TGTGCCAGCAGAAGTACGACGGGGAATGACAACCGGAAGACCCAGTACTTC.

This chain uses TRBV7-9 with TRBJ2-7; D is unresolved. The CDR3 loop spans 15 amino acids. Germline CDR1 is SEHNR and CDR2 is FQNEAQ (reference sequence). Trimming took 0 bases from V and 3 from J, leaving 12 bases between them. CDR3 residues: CASSLAHGEIYEQYF. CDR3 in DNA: TGTGCCAGCAGCTTAGCGCATGGAGAGATCTACGAGCAGTACTTC.

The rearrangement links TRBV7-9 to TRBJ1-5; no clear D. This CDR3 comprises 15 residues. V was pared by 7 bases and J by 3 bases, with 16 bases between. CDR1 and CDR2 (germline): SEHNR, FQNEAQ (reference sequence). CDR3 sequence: CASTITGDPNQPQHF. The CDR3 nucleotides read TGTGCCAGCACCATAACGGGAGACCCCAATCAGCCCCAGCATTTT.

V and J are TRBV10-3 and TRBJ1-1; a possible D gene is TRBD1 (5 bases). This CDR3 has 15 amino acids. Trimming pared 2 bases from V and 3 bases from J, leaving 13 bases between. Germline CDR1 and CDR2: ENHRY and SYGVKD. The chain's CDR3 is CAISELGGGYTEAFF. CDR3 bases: TGTGCCATCAGTGAGCTCGGCGGGGGTTACACTGAAGCTTTCTTT.

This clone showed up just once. The CDR3 sequence: CASSFRGGDEQYF. CDR3 in DNA: TGTGCCAGCAGCTTCAGGGGTGGCGACGAGCAGTACTTC. The chain carries TRBV7-2 and TRBJ2-7; a weak D match, TRBD1 (6 bases). From germline, CDR1 is SGHTA and CDR2 FQGNSA. V was trimmed by 3 bases and J by 5 bases, leaving 11 bases between them. The CDR3 loop spans 13 amino acids.

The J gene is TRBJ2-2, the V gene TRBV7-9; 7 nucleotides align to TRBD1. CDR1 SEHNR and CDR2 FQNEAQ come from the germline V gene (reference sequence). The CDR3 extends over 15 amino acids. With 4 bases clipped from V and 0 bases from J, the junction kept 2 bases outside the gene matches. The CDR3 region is CASSYRGPNTGELFF. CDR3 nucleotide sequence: TGTGCCAGCAGCTACAGGGGCCCGAACACCGGGGAGCTGTTTTTT.

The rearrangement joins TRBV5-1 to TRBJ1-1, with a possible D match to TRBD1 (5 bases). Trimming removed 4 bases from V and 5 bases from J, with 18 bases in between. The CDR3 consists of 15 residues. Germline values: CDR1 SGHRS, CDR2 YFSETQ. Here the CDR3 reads CASSVAQGARTEAFF. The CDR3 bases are TGCGCCAGCAGCGTGGCCCAGGGCGCTCGAACTGAAGCTTTCTTT. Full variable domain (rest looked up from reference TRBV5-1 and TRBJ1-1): KAGVTQTPRYLIKTRGQQVTLSCSPISGHRSVSWYQQTPGQGLQFLFEYFSETQRNKGNFPGRFSGRQFSNSRSEMNVSTLELGDSALYLCASSVAQGARTEAFFGQGTRLTVV.

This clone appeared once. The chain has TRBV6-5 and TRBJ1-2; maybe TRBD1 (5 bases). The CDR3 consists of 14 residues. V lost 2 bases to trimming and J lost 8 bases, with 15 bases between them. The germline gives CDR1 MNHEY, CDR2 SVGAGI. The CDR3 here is CASSYEAGLRGYTF. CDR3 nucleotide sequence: TGTGCCAGCAGTTACGAGGCAGGGCTTAGGGGCTACACCTTC.

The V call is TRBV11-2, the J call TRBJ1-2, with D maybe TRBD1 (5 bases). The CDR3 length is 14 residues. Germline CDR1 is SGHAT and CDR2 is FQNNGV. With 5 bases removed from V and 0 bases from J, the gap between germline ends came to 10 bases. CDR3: CASSQTEANYGYTF. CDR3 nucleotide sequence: TGTGCCAGCAGCCAGACAGAAGCTAACTATGGCTACACCTTC.

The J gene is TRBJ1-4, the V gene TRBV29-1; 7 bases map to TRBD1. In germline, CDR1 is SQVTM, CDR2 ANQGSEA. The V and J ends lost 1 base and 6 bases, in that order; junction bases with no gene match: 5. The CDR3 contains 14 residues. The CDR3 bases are TGCAGCGTTGAAGGCGAGACAGGGTATGAAAAACTGTTTTTT. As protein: CSVEGETGYEKLFF.

CDR3 sequence: CASSQTGASSYEQYF. The CDR3 DNA reads TGTGCCAGCAGTCAGACAGGGGCCTCCTCCTACGAGCAGTACTTC. The genes are TRBV6-5 and TRBJ2-7; 8 bases fit TRBD1. Germline lookup yields CDR1 MNHEY and CDR2 SVGAGI. V trimming: 5 bases; J trimming: 0 bases; junction bases outside the gene matches: 6. The CDR3 is made up of 15 amino acids.

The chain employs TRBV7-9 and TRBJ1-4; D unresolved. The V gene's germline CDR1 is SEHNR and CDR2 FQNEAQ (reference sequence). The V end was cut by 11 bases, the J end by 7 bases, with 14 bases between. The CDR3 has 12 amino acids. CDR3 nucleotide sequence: TGTGCCGGAGTAGACCGGAGTGAAAAACTGTTTTTT. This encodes CAGVDRSEKLFF.

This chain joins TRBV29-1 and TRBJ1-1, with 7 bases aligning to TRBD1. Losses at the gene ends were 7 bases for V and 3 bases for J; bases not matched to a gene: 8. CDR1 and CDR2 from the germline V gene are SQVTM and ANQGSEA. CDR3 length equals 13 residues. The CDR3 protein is CSGATGLYTEAFF. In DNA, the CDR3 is TGCAGCGGCGCGACAGGGCTCTACACTGAAGCTTTCTTT. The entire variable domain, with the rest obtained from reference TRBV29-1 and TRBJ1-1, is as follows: SAVISQKPSRDICQRGTSLTIQCQVDSQVTMMFWYRQQPGQSLTLIATANQGSEATYESGFVIDKFPISRPNLTFSTLTVSNMSPEDSSIYLCSGATGLYTEAFFGQGTRLTVV.